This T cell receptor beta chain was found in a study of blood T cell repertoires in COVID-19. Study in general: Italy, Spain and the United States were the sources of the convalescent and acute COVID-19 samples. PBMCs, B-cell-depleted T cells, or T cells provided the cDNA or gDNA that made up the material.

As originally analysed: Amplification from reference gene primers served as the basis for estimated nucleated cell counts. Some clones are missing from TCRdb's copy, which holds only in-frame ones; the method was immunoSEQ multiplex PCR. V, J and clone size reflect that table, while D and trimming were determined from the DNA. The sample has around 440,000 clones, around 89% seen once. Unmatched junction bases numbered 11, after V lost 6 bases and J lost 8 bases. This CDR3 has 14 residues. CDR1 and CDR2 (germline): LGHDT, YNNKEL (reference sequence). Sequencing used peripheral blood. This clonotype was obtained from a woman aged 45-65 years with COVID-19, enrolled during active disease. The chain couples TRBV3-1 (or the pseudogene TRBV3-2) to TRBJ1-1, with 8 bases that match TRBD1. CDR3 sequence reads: CASRPGQGLSEAFF. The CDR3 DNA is TGTGCCAGCAGACCCGGACAGGGATTATCCGAAGCTTTCTTT.